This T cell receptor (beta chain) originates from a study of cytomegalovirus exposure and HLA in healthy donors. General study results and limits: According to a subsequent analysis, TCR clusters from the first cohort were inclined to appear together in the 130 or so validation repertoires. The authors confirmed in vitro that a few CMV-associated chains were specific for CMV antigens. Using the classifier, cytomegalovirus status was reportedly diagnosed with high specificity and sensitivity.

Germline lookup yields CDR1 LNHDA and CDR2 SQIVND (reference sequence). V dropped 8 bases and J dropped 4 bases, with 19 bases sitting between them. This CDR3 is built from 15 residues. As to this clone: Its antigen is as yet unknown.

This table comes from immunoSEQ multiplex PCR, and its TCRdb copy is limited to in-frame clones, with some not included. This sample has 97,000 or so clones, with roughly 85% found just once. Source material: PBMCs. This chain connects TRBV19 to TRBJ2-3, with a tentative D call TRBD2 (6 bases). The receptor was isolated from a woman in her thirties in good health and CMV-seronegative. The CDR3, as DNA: TGTGCCAGTCAAACCTCACTAGCTTTGGCAGATACGCAGTATTTT. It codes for CASQTSLALADTQYF. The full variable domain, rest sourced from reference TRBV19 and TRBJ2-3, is DGGITQSPKYLFRKEGQNVTLSCEQNLNHDAMYWYRQDPGQGLRLIYYSQIVNDFQKGDIAEGYSVSREKKESFPLTVTSAQKNPTAFYLCASQTSLALADTQYFGPGTRLTVL.